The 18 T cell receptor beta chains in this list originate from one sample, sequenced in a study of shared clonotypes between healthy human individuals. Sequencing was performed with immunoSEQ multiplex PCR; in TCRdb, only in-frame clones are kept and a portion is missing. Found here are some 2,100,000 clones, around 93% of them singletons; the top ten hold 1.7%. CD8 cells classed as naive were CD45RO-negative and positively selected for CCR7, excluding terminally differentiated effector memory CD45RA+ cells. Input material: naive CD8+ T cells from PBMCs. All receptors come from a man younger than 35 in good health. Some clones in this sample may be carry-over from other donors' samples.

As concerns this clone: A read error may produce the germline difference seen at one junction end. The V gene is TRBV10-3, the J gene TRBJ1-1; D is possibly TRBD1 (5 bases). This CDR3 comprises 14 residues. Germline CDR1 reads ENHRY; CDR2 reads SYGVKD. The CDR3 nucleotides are TGTGCCATGAGGGATGTGGGGGGGAACCCTGAAGCTTTCTTT. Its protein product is CAMRDVGGNPEAFF.

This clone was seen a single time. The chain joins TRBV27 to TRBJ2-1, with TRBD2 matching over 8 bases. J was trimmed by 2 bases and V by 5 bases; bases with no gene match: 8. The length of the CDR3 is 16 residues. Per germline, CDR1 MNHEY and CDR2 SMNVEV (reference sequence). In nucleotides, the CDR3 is TGTGCCAGCAGTCTACTAGCGGCCGCCCCCTACAATGAGCAGTTCTTC. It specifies CASSLLAAAPYNEQFF.

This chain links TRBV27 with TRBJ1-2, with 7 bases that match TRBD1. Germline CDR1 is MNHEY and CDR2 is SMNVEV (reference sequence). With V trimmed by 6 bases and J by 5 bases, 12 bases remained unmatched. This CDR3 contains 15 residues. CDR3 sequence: CASSPRGQVLYGYTF. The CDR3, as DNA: TGTGCCAGCAGCCCAAGAGGACAGGTCCTTTATGGCTACACCTTC.

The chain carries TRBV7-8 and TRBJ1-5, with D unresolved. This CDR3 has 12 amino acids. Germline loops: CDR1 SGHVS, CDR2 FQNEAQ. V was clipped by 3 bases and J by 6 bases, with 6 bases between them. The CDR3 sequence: CASSFTGQPQHF. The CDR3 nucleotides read TGTGCCAGCAGCTTCACCGGTCAGCCCCAGCATTTT.

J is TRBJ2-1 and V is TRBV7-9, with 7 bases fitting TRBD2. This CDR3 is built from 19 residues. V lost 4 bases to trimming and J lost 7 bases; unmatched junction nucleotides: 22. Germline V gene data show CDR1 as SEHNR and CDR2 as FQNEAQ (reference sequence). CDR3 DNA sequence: TGTGCCAGCAGCTCGGACTGGCTAGCGGCAATCCACCTCGGGAATGAGCAGTTCTTC. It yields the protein CASSSDWLAAIHLGNEQFF.

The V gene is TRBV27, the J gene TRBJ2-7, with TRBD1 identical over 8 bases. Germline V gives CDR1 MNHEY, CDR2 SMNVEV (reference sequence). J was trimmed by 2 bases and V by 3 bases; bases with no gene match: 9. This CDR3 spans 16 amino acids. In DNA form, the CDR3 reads TGTGCCAGCAGTTTCCAACCGACAGGGGTACCCTACGAGCAGTACTTC. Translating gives CASSFQPTGVPYEQYF.

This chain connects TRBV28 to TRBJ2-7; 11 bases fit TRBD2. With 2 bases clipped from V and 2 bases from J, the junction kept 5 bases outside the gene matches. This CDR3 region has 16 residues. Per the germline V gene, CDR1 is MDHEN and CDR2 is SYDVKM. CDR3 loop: CASSLITSGRTYEQYF. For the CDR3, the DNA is TGTGCCAGCAGTTTAATTACTAGCGGGAGAACCTACGAGCAGTACTTC.

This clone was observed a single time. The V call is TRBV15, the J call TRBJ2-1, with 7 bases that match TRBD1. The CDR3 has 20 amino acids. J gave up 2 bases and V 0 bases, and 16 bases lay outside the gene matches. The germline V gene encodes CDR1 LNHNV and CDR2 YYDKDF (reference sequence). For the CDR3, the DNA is TGTGCCACCAGCAGAGACCCGAGGGGGTTCCGGGACAGTCCCTACAATGAGCAGTTCTTC. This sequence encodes CATSRDPRGFRDSPYNEQFF.

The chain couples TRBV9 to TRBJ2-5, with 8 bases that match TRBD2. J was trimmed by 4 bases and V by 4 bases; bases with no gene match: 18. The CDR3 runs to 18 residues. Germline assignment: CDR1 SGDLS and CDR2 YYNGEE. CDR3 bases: TGTGCCAGCAGCACCCCCCGCCTGGCGGGAGGAGGTGGAGAGACCCAGTACTTC. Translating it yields CASSTPRLAGGGGETQYF.

The CDR3 here is CASSLRGRVNEQFF. The CDR3 DNA reads as TGTGCCAGCAGTTTACGGGGCAGGGTCAATGAGCAGTTCTTC. The chain is built from TRBV28 and TRBJ2-1; the D gene could be TRBD1 or TRBD2 (5 bases each). The germline V gene has CDR1 MDHEN and CDR2 SYDVKM. The germline V and J ends were trimmed by 2 bases and 6 bases, with 11 bases remaining between them. This CDR3 region has 14 residues.

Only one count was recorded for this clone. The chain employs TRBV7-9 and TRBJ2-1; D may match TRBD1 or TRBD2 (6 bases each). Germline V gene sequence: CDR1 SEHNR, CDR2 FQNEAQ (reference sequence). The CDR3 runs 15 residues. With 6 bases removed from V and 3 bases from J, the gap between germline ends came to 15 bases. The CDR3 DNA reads TGTGCCAGCAGTCCTCGGGGGCCGGGCTACAATGAGCAGTTCTTC. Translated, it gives CASSPRGPGYNEQFF.

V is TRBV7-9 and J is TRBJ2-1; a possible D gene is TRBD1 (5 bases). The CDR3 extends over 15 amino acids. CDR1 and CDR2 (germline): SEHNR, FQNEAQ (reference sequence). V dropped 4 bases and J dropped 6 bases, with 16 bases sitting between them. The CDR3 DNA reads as TGTGCCAGCAGCTCCCAGGGAAAGGGGTTCAATGAGCAGTTCTTC. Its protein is CASSSQGKGFNEQFF.

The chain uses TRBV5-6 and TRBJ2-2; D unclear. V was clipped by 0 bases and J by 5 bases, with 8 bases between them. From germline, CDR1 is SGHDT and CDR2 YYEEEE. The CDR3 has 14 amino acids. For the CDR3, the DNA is TGTGCCAGCAGCTTGGATTCGTGGACCGGGGAGCTGTTTTTT. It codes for CASSLDSWTGELFF. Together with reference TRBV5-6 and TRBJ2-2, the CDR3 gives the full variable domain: DAGVTQSPTHLIKTRGQQVTLRCSPKSGHDTVSWYQQALGQGPQFIFQYYEEEERQRGNFPDRFSGHQFPNYSSELNVNALLLGDSALYLCASSLDSWTGELFFGEGSRLTVL.

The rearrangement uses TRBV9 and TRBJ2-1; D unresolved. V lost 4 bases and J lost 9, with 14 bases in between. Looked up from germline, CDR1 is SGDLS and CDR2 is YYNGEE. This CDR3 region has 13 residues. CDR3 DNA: TGTGCCAGCAGCCCATTGACTGGCCGTGAGCAGTTCTTC. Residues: CASSPLTGREQFF.

The CDR3, as DNA: TGTGCCAGCAGCCAAACTAGCGGGAGATTCTACAATGAGCAGTTCTTC. It codes for CASSQTSGRFYNEQFF. The V gene is TRBV2, the J gene TRBJ2-1; 11 bases agree with TRBD2. Germline CDR1 and CDR2: SNHLY and FYNNEI. The trim removed 6 bases at V and 3 bases at J, leaving 7 bases unmatched. CDR3 length equals 16 residues.

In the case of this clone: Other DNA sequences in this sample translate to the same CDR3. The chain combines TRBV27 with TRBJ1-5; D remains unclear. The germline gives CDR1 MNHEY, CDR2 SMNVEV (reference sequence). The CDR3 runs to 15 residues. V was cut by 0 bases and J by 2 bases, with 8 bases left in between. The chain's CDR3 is CASSLSGRGNQPQHF. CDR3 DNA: TGTGCCAGCAGTTTATCAGGGAGAGGCAATCAGCCCCAGCATTTT.

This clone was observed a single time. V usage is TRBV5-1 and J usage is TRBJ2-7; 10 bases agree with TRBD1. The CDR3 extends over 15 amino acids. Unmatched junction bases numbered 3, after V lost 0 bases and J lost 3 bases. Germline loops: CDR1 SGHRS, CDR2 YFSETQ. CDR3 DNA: TGCGCCAGCAGCTTGGTAGGGGACAGGGGCTACGAGCAGTACTTC. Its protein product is CASSLVGDRGYEQYF.

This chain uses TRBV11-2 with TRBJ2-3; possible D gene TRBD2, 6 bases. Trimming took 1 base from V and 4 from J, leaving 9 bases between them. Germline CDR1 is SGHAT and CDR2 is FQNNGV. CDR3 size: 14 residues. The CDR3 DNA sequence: TGTGCCAGCAGCTTAGCTAGCGTATCAGATACGCAGTATTTT. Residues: CASSLASVSDTQYF.